Listed here are 9 T cell receptor beta chains from one sample, sequenced in a study of OX40 agonist ivuxolimab in advanced cancers. The protocol was immunoSEQ multiplex PCR, while the TCRdb copy is restricted to in-frame clones and leaves out a portion. The table lists roughly 18,000 clones, approximately 83% of them singletons. This specimen consisted of CD4+ or CD8+ T cells sorted from blood, obtained in a trial of the OX40 agonist ivuxolimab. The receptors come from an adult with an advanced solid tumor such as melanoma, head and neck, liver or kidney cancer.

The chain has TRBV11-2 and TRBJ1-5; 10 bases agree with TRBD1. J was trimmed by 0 bases and V by 1 base; bases with no gene match: 9. The CDR3 runs to 19 residues. CDR1 and CDR2 (germline): SGHAT, FQNNGV. The CDR3 here is CASSLAIRDRGFSNQPQHF. As DNA, the CDR3 is TGTGCCAGCAGCTTAGCTATCCGGGACAGGGGTTTTAGCAATCAGCCCCAGCATTTT.

The chain combines TRBV27 with TRBJ2-2; 13 positions agree with TRBD2. Germline lookup yields CDR1 MNHEY and CDR2 SMNVEV (reference sequence). The junction had 11 bases not matched to a gene; V was cut back by 8 bases and J by 5 bases. The CDR3 runs to 17 residues. CDR3 loop: CASCPTSGRAVTGELFF. The CDR3 coding sequence is TGTGCCAGCTGCCCTACTAGCGGGAGGGCCGTGACCGGGGAGCTGTTTTTT.

This chain joins TRBV29-1 and TRBJ2-2, with D possibly matching TRBD1 (5 bases). Germline loops: CDR1 SQVTM, CDR2 ANQGSEA. This CDR3 region has 15 residues. Trimming shortened V by 1 base and J by 0 bases, and 9 bases separated the two germline ends. CDR3 sequence: CSVEGWTTNTGELFF. The CDR3 coding sequence is TGCAGCGTTGAAGGATGGACAACGAACACCGGGGAGCTGTTTTTT.

This clone has only one observation. The V gene is TRBV7-9, the J gene TRBJ2-3; weak D call: TRBD1 (5 bases). This CDR3 comprises 16 residues. CDR1 is SEHNR and CDR2 is FQNEAQ in the germline V gene (reference sequence). Trimming pared 5 bases from V and 2 bases from J, leaving 17 bases between. CDR3: CASSIGPQDITDTQYF. The CDR3 nucleotides are TGTGCCAGCAGCATAGGTCCACAGGATATCACAGATACGCAGTATTTT.

This clone was picked up one time. The chain couples TRBV7-2 to TRBJ2-7; tentatively, D is TRBD2 (5 bases). The germline CDR1 and CDR2 sequences are SGHTA and FQGNSA. The CDR3 runs 15 residues. Trimming cost V 5 bases and J 2 bases, with 16 bases left between them. For the CDR3, the DNA is TGTGCCAGCAGCAGGACTGCCGACCGAACCTACGAGCAGTACTTC. It is translated as CASSRTADRTYEQYF.

The chain is built from TRBV7-9 and TRBJ2-7; D gene uncertain. Germline CDR1 and CDR2: SEHNR and FQNEAQ (reference sequence). The CDR3 sequence is 15 residues long. Trimming cost V 5 bases and J 1 base, with 15 bases left between them. CDR3 nucleotides: TGTGCCAGCAGCCCCCCCGGCGCGACATCCTACGAGCAGTACTTC. Translated, it gives CASSPPGATSYEQYF.

J is TRBJ2-5 and V is TRBV10-3; tentatively, D is TRBD2 (6 bases). Germline assignment: CDR1 ENHRY and CDR2 SYGVKD. This CDR3 spans 14 amino acids. V was trimmed by 5 bases and J by 3 bases, leaving 13 bases between them. DNA of the CDR3: TGTGCCATCAGTCCCCGATCGGGGGAAGAGACCCAGTACTTC. Amino acid sequence: CAISPRSGEETQYF.

V gene TRBV27 combines with J gene TRBJ1-3; the D gene is possibly TRBD1 (5 bases). CDR3 length equals 14 residues. From germline, CDR1 is MNHEY and CDR2 SMNVEV (reference sequence). Trimming stripped 6 bases from V and 2 bases from J, with 11 bases between. This chain's CDR3 is CASRPQGAGNTIYF. The CDR3 bases are TGTGCCAGCAGACCTCAGGGCGCTGGAAACACCATATATTTT.

V and J are TRBV6-5 and TRBJ2-7; the match to TRBD1 covers 9 bases. The CDR3 loop spans 11 amino acids. Germline lookup yields CDR1 MNHEY and CDR2 SVGAGI. Trimming removed 6 bases from V and 6 bases from J; junction bases left unmatched: 0. The CDR3 nucleotides read TGTGCCAGCAGGACAGGGGGCGAGCAGTACTTC. It encodes CASRTGGEQYF.